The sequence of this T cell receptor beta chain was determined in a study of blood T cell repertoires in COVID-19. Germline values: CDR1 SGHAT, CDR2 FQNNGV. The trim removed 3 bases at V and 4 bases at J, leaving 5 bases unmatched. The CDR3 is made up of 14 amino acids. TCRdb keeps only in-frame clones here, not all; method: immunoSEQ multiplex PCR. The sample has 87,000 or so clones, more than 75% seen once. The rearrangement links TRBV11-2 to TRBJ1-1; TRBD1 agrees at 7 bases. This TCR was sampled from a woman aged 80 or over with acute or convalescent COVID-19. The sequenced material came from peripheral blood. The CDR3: CASSFGRGSTEAFF. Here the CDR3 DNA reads TGTGCCAGCAGCTTTGGCAGGGGGAGCACTGAAGCTTTCTTT.